Given below is one TCR beta chain in context. Its target is unknown. This sample is drawn from a study of T cells expressing NK-cell markers. Background on the study: It was sorted CD3+CD56+NKG2C+, CD3+CD56+NKG2C- and CD3+CD56-NKG2C+ T cells that supplied the TCR beta repertoires. Study conclusions and caveats: In a few donors, these clonotypes also led the CD3+CD56-NKG2C+ fraction. Whether the expanded NKG2C+ T cell clones recognized HCMV remained unclear.

The CDR3 contains 15 residues. CDR1 is LNHDA, CDR2 SQIVND, per germline (reference sequence). TCRdb reprocessed the 5' RACE reads and reports one entry per CDR3 protein, with no DNA. The sample table includes roughly 350,000 distinct CDR3 sequences. The sample consisted of blood T cells: a sorted CD56 or NKG2C T cell subset, CD4+ or CD8+ T cells, or bulk PBMC T cells (not recorded which). The TCR comes from a man aged 18 to 69 in good health. The rearrangement uses TRBV19 and TRBJ1-6. CDR3 residues: CASRFLSTRNSPLHF.